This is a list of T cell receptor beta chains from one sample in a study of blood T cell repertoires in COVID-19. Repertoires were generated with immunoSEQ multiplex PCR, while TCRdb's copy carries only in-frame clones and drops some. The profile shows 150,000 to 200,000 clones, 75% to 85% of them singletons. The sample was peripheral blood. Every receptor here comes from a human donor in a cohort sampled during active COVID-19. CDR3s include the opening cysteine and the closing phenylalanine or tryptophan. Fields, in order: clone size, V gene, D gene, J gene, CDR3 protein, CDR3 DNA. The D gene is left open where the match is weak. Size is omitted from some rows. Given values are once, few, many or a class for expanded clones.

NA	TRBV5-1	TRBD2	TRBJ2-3	CARSPGLAGGRGDTQYF	TGCGCCCGCAGCCCGGGACTAGCGGGGGGGCGGGGAGATACGCAGTATTTT
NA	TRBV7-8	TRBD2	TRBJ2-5	CASSPTSIKETQYF	TGTGCCAGCAGCCCGACTAGCATAAAAGAGACCCAGTACTTC
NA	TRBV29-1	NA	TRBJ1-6	CSVEGPGGTLHF	TGCAGCGTTGAGGGCCCCGGGGGGACCCTCCACTTT
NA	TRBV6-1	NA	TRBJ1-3	CASSEALSGAYRNTIYF	TGTGCCAGCAGTGAAGCGCTGTCAGGGGCGTACAGAAACACCATATATTTT
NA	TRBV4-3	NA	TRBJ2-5	CASSQDRGAVETQYF	TGCGCCAGCAGCCAAGACCGGGGGGCGGTGGAGACCCAGTACTTC
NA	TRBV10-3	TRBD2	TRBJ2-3	CAISAVGGASSTDTQYF	TGTGCCATCAGTGCCGTCGGGGGGGCTTCTAGCACAGATACGCAGTATTTT
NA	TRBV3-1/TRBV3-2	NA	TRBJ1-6	CASSLQGYNSPLHF	TGTGCCAGCAGCTTACAGGGATATAATTCACCCCTCCACTTT
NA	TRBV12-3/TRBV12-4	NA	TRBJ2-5	CASSLGPETQYF	TGTGCCAGCAGTTTAGGTCCTGAGACCCAGTACTTC
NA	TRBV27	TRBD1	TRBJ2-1	CASSLRGQGYGEQFF	TGTGCCAGCAGTTTAAGGGGACAGGGGTACGGTGAGCAGTTCTTC
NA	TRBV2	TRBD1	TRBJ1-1	CASSPDRGEAFF	TGTGCCAGCAGTCCAGACAGGGGAGAAGCTTTCTTT
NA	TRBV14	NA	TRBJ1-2	CASSPGPPEGYGYTF	TGTGCCAGCAGCCCAGGCCCGCCCGAGGGCTATGGCTACACCTTC
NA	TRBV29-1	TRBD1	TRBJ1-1	CSVKIATGDTEAFF	TGCAGCGTTAAGATAGCGACAGGGGACACTGAAGCTTTCTTT
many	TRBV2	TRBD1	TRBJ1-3	CASRLTGTGNTIYF	TGTGCCAGCAGGTTGACAGGGACTGGAAACACCATATATTTT
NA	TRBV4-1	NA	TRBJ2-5	CASSQAGGQETQYF	TGCGCCAGCAGCCAAGCCGGGGGCCAAGAGACCCAGTACTTC
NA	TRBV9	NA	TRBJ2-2	CASSVVSRADTGELFF	TGTGCCAGCAGCGTAGTCAGCAGGGCGGACACCGGGGAGCTGTTTTTT
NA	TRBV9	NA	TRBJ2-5	CASSVEGFNRETQYF	TGTGCCAGCAGCGTAGAGGGATTTAACAGGGAGACCCAGTACTTC
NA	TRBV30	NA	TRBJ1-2	CAWSGNRVLSYTF	TGTGCCTGGAGTGGCAACAGGGTCTTGAGCTACACCTTC
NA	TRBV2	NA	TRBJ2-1	CASSDTGKSSYNEQFF	TGTGCCAGCAGTGACACCGGGAAGAGCTCCTACAATGAGCAGTTCTTC
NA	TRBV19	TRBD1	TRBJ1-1	CASSPRQGARTEAFF	TGTGCCAGTAGTCCTAGACAGGGGGCAAGGACTGAAGCTTTCTTT
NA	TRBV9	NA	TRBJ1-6	CASSVAQINSPLHF	TGTGCCAGCAGCGTAGCACAGATTAATTCACCCCTCCACTTT
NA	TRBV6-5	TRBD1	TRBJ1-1	CASSQDRGRVTEAFF	TGTGCCAGCAGCCAGGACAGGGGGCGGGTGACTGAAGCTTTCTTT
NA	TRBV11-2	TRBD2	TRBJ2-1	CASSLRGPRLAGVYNEQFF	TGTGCCAGCAGCTTACGAGGGCCTAGACTAGCGGGGGTCTACAATGAGCAGTTCTTC
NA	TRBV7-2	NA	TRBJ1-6	CASSLQGYSPLHF	TGTGCCAGCAGCTTACAGGGGTATTCACCCCTCCACTTT
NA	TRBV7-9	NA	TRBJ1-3	CASSATGGAIGNTIYF	TGTGCCAGCAGCGCTACTGGGGGGGCAATCGGAAACACCATATATTTT
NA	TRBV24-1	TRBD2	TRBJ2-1	CATSDQREGRYEQFF	TGTGCCACCAGTGATCAGCGGGAGGGCCGGTATGAGCAGTTCTTC
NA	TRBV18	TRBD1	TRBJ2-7	CASSIMDRGHEQYF	TGTGCCAGCTCAATAATGGACAGGGGTCACGAGCAGTACTTC
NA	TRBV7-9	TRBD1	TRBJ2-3	CASSLRQGPSTDTQYF	TGTGCCAGCAGCTTGAGACAGGGACCGAGCACAGATACGCAGTATTTT
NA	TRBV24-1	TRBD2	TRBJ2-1	CATSGPPGGYNEQFF	TGTGCCACCAGTGGGCCCCCGGGAGGTTACAATGAGCAGTTCTTC
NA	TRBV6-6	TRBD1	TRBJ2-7	CASSPLQGSEQYF	TGTGCCAGCAGTCCACTACAGGGGAGCGAGCAGTACTTC
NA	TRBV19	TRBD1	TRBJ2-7	CASSMGTGANYEQYF	TGTGCCAGTAGTATGGGGACAGGGGCTAACTACGAGCAGTACTTC
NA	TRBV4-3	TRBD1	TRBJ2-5	CASSQEGGRGHQETQYF	TGCGCCAGCAGCCAAGAGGGTGGCAGGGGGCACCAAGAGACCCAGTACTTC
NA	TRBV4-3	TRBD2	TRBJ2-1	CASGAGDEQFF	TGCGCCAGCGGCGCGGGAGATGAGCAGTTCTTC
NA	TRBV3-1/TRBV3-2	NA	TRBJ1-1	CASSQGRGMNTEAFF	TGTGCCAGCAGCCAGGGCAGAGGGATGAACACTGAAGCTTTCTTT
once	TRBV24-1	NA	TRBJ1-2	CATSGVSGYTF	TGTGCCACCAGCGGAGTCTCTGGCTACACCTTC
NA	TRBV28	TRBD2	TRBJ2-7	CAIASGVPYEQYF	TGTGCCATCGCTAGCGGGGTTCCCTACGAGCAGTACTTC
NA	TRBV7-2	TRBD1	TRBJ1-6	CASSLRYGQGIDSPLHF	TGTGCCAGCAGCTTAAGATACGGACAGGGGATTGATTCACCCCTCCACTTT
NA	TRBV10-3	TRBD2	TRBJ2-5	CAISEWTSGFETQYF	TGTGCCATCAGTGAGTGGACTAGCGGTTTTGAGACCCAGTACTTC
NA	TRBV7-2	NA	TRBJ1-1	CASGGHTEAFF	TGTGCCAGCGGGGGCCACACTGAAGCTTTCTTT
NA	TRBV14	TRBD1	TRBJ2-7	CASSQASDRLYEQYF	TGTGCCAGCAGCCAAGCATCGGACAGGCTTTACGAGCAGTACTTC
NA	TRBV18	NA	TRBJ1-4	CASSVQGELFF	TGTGCCAGCTCCGTACAAGGGGAACTGTTTTTT
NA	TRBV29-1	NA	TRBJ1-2	CSVLDKQGFIYGYTF	TGCAGCGTTCTAGATAAACAGGGTTTTATCTATGGCTACACCTTC
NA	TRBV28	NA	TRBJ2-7	CASSLPTAASYEQYF	TGTGCCAGCAGCCTTCCTACGGCAGCGTCCTACGAGCAGTACTTC
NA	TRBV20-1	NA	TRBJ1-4	CSASDGSEKLFF	TGCAGTGCTAGTGATGGGAGTGAAAAACTGTTTTTT
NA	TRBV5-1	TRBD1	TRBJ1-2	CASSQRTGGEIPGYTF	TGCGCCAGCAGCCAAAGGACAGGGGGCGAAATACCTGGCTACACCTTC
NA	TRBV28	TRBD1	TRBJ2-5	CASSWGQGQETQYF	TGTGCCAGCAGCTGGGGACAGGGACAAGAGACCCAGTACTTC
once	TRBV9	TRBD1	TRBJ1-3	CASSASRGGQLGNTIYF	TGTGCCAGCAGCGCTTCTCGGGGGGGACAGCTTGGAAACACCATATATTTT
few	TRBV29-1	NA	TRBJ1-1	CSVVRQSGAKNTEAFF	TGCAGCGTTGTAAGGCAGTCAGGGGCAAAGAACACTGAAGCTTTCTTT
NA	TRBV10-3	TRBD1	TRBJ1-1	CAISDGTGGTEAFF	TGTGCCATCAGTGACGGGACAGGGGGGACTGAAGCTTTCTTT
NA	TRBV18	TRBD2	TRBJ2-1	CASSPGGGEQFF	TGTGCCAGCTCACCTGGGGGGGGAGAGCAGTTCTTC
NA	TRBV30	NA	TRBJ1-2	CAWDSGTSNYGYTF	TGTGCCTGGGATTCCGGGACATCTAACTATGGCTACACCTTC
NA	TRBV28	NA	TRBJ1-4	CASSSANEKLFF	TGTGCCAGCAGTTCGGCTAATGAAAAACTGTTTTTT
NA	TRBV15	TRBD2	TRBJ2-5	CATSRGTRGETQYF	TGTGCCACCAGCAGAGGGACTAGAGGAGAGACCCAGTACTTC
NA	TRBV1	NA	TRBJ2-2	CTSSQDRASGSDTGELFF	TGCACCAGCAGCCAAGATCGGGCCAGCGGGAGTGACACCGGGGAGCTGTTTTTT
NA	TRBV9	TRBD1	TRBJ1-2	CASSRTGGRNGYTF	TGTGCCAGCAGCCGTACAGGGGGAAGGAATGGCTACACCTTC
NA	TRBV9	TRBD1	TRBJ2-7	CASSPQGQGYEQYF	TGTGCCAGCAGTCCTCAGGGACAGGGCTACGAGCAGTACTTC